This T cell receptor (beta chain) was documented in a study of T cells after yellow fever vaccination. This clonotype was picked up many times. There are 14 residues in the CDR3. J lost 3 bases, V lost 3 bases, and 2 bases had no gene match. In germline, CDR1 is KGHSH, CDR2 LQKENI. TCRdb reprocessed the 5' RACE reads with MiXCR, giving one entry per CDR3 protein. The sample holds some 250,000 distinct CDR3 sequences, 6% to 7.5% seen once. The receptor was derived from a man aged 25 to 40 who received the YFV17D yellow fever vaccine. The chain joins TRBV18 to TRBJ2-7; 10 bases are shared with TRBD1. Specimen: CD4+ T cells sorted from PBMCs, collected 15 days after the yellow fever booster vaccination. CDR3 in amino acids: CASSPGTGVYEQYF. DNA for the CDR3: TGTGCCAGCTCACCCGGGACAGGGGTCTACGAGCAGTACTTC.